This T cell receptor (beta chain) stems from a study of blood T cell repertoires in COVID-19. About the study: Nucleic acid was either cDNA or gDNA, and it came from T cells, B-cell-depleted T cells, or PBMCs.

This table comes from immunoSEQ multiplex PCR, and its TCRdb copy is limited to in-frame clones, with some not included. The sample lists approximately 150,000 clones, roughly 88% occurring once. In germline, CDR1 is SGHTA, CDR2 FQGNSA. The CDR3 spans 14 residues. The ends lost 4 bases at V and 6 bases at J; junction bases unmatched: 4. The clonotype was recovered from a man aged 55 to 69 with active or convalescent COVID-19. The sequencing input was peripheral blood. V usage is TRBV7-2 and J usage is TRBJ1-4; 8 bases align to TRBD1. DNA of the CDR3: TGTGCCAGCAGCTCCAGGGGGCGCCATGAAAAACTGTTTTTT. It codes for CASSSRGRHEKLFF. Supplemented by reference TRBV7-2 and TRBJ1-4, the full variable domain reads GAGVSQSPSNKVTEKGKDVELRCDPISGHTALYWYRQSLGQGLEFLIYFQGNSAPDKSGLPSDRFSAERTGGSVSTLTIQRTQQEDSAVYLCASSSRGRHEKLFFGSGTQLSVL.